Below, 2 T cell receptor beta chains from the same sample are listed, as sequenced in a study of control samples from healthy donors and cancer patients. Here immunoSEQ multiplex PCR was the method, and the copy in TCRdb shows in-frame clones only, minus some. This table has 99,000 or so clones, about four fifths appearing once. The sample consisted of blood. Receptor source: a man between 60 and 70 years old in good health.

This chain uses TRBV2 with TRBJ2-5; 10 bases align to TRBD1. Looked up from germline, CDR1 is SNHLY and CDR2 is FYNNEI. After removal of 5 bases from V and 4 bases from J, the junction contained 4 bases not matched to a gene. CDR3 size: 14 residues. CDR3 in amino acids: CASSRDRGAETQYF. The CDR3, as DNA: TGTGCCAGCAGTCGGGACAGGGGTGCAGAGACCCAGTACTTC.

The V call is TRBV7-7, the J call TRBJ1-3, with a weak D call TRBD1 (6 bases). The CDR3 consists of 15 residues. CDR1 is SSHAT and CDR2 is FNYEAQ in the germline V gene (reference sequence). V shed 6 bases and J shed 0 bases, with 12 bases lying between them. CDR3 residues: CASRSRGISGNTIYF. CDR3 nucleotide sequence: TGTGCCAGCAGGTCCAGGGGAATCTCTGGAAACACCATATATTTT.